The rows below give T cell receptor beta chains drawn from one sample of a study of blood T cell repertoires in COVID-19. The method was immunoSEQ multiplex PCR; TCRdb's version includes in-frame clones alone and lacks a portion of them. Found here are over 150,000 clones, approximately 85% of them singletons; the top ten hold 6.2%. Sequences were obtained from PBMCs or T cells enriched from blood (not recorded which). All receptors come from a man in his forties or fifties who had recovered from COVID-19. Both conserved end residues are part of each CDR3. The D gene is left open where the match is weak. For some rows the clone size is stated as once, few or many, or as a class when expanded; others skip it.

TRBD1,NA,TRBJ1-1,TRBV6-1,CASSGQGAILMNTEAFF,TGTGCCAGCAGTGGACAGGGGGCCATACTAATGAACACTGAAGCTTTCTTT
NA,NA,TRBJ2-2,TRBV2,CASSAAAGSVTGELFF,TGTGCCAGCAGTGCAGCCGCGGGGTCTGTAACCGGGGAGCTGTTTTTT
TRBD1,NA,TRBJ2-7,TRBV9,CASSVEGAQEQYF,TGTGCCAGCAGCGTAGAGGGGGCTCAAGAGCAGTACTTC
NA,many,TRBJ1-3,TRBV21-1,CASSSPGFGNTIYF,TGTGCCAGCAGCAGTCCAGGGTTTGGAAACACCATATATTTT
TRBD1,few,TRBJ2-2,TRBV19,CASSIDRAYTGELFF,TGTGCCAGTAGTATCGACAGGGCGTACACCGGGGAGCTGTTTTTT
NA,many,TRBJ1-6,TRBV6-5,CASSRGSWSPLHF,TGTGCCAGCAGCCGAGGATCATGGTCACCCCTCCACTTT
TRBD1,NA,TRBJ1-2,TRBV9,CASSRSTGDNYGYTF,TGTGCCAGCAGCCGTAGCACAGGGGATAACTATGGCTACACCTTC
TRBD2,once,TRBJ2-1,TRBV5-1,CASSSSISSGVSGNEQFF,TGCGCCAGCAGTTCAAGTATCTCTAGCGGGGTTAGTGGAAATGAGCAGTTCTTC
NA,NA,TRBJ1-2,TRBV2,CASSGLDSGYTF,TGTGCCAGCAGTGGTTTGGACAGTGGCTACACCTTC
TRBD1,NA,TRBJ2-7,TRBV28,CASSLMQGASYEQYF,TGTGCCAGCAGCCTTATGCAGGGGGCCTCCTACGAGCAGTACTTC
NA,NA,TRBJ1-6,TRBV28,CASGSSNNSPLHF,TGTGCCAGTGGTTCATCTAATAATTCACCCCTCCACTTT
TRBD2,NA,TRBJ2-1,TRBV12-5,CASALSGSSYNEQFF,TGTGCTAGTGCCTTAAGCGGGAGCTCCTACAATGAGCAGTTCTTC
NA,few,TRBJ2-7,TRBV2,CASRENTYGGYEQYF,TGTGCCAGCAGGGAAAACACCTACGGGGGCTACGAGCAGTACTTC
NA,once,TRBJ1-2,TRBV19,CASSAGGGYTF,TGTGCCAGTAGTGCCGGAGGTGGCTACACCTTC
NA,few,TRBJ2-7,TRBV11-2,CASSTDGSSYEQYF,TGTGCCAGCAGCACGGACGGGAGCTCCTACGAGCAGTACTTC
NA,few,TRBJ1-5,TRBV2,CASTPGEANQPQHF,TGTGCCAGCACCCCCGGGGAGGCCAATCAGCCCCAGCATTTT
TRBD2,once,TRBJ2-7,TRBV29-1,CSVEGGTSGSVYEQYF,TGCAGCGTTGAAGGTGGGACTAGCGGGAGTGTCTACGAGCAGTACTTC
NA,NA,TRBJ2-6,TRBV4-1,CASSQALQGLLSGANVLTF,TGCGCCAGCAGCCAAGCACTACAGGGCCTCCTTTCTGGGGCCAACGTCCTGACTTTC
NA,once,TRBJ1-2,TRBV25-1,CASSEPHQGVGYTF,TGTGCCAGCAGTGAACCCCACCAGGGCGTCGGCTACACCTTC